This T cell receptor (beta chain) was documented in a study of T cell changes during pregnancy in multiple sclerosis. Clones were read by immunoSEQ multiplex PCR, and TCRdb kept only the in-frame ones, dropping some. Of about 53,000 clones in the sample, around 91% were seen once. This CDR3 contains 14 residues. V lost 6 bases and J lost 5; bases outside the gene matches: 9. Germline values: CDR1 MNHEY, CDR2 SVGAGI. This material consisted of peripheral blood, taken after pregnancy. The TCR was taken from a female donor in good health, enrolled as a control in a pregnancy study. The J gene is TRBJ1-1, the V gene TRBV6-5; the match to TRBD1 covers 7 bases. The CDR3 is CASSLQGRETEAFF. In nucleotides, the CDR3 is TGTGCCAGCAGCCTACAGGGGCGAGAGACTGAAGCTTTCTTT.